One and the same sample provided the 25 T cell receptor beta chains below, sequenced in a study of CD8+ T cells in alopecia areata. Isolated RNA was reverse transcribed into cDNA used as the sequencing template. The repertoire was sequenced with immunoSEQ multiplex PCR; TCRdb's copy has only in-frame clones and lacks some. The sample contains some 180,000 clones, around 49% of which appear only once. The treatment denotes: oral pan-JAK inhibitor, 5-10 mg twice daily. This specimen consisted of CD8+ T cells sorted from blood, obtained around week 52, from a patient treated with tofacitinib. The receptors derive from a human donor with alopecia areata.

V usage is TRBV5-1 and J usage is TRBJ1-1, with D possibly being TRBD1 (5 bases). V lost 2 bases to trimming and J lost 4 bases, with 12 bases between them. The length of the CDR3 is 14 residues. Germline V gives CDR1 SGHRS, CDR2 YFSETQ. CDR3 region: CASSFRDLSTEAFF. The CDR3 bases are TGCGCCAGCAGCTTCCGGGACTTGAGCACTGAAGCTTTCTTT.

This clone was observed a handful of times. The chain is built from TRBV6-4 and TRBJ1-6; D not certain. Germline CDR1 MRHNA, CDR2 SNTAGT. The CDR3 totals 12 residues. The V end was cut by 4 bases, the J end by 6 bases, with 4 bases between. In DNA form, the CDR3 reads TGTGCCAGCAGTGGGGGTAATTCACCCCTCCACTTT. This gives the protein CASSGGNSPLHF.

This clone was found a few times. The rearrangement joins TRBV27 to TRBJ2-3, with 8 positions matching TRBD2. V shed 2 bases, J shed 1 base, and the junction held 5 bases outside the gene matches. In germline, CDR1 is MNHEY, CDR2 SMNVEV (reference sequence). CDR3 length: 16 amino acids. CDR3 nucleotides: TGTGCCAGCAGTTTACCGGGCGGGGGGCGCACAGATACGCAGTATTTT. It yields the protein CASSLPGGGRTDTQYF.

This clone was seen only a few times. This rearrangement joins TRBV5-6 to TRBJ2-1, with D hard to call. Trimming pared 3 bases from V and 8 bases from J, leaving 9 bases between. In germline, CDR1 is SGHDT, CDR2 YYEEEE. CDR3 length equals 12 residues. This CDR3 reads CASSWVGHEQFF. Written as DNA, the CDR3 is TGTGCCAGCAGCTGGGTCGGGCATGAGCAGTTCTTC.

The V call is TRBV5-1, the J call TRBJ1-1, with D uncertain. The germline gives CDR1 SGHRS, CDR2 YFSETQ. Trimming stripped 0 bases from V and 6 bases from J, with 12 bases between. The length of the CDR3 is 14 residues. CDR3 sequence: CASSLGTVLAEAFF. The DNA of the CDR3 is TGCGCCAGCAGCTTGGGAACAGTATTGGCTGAAGCTTTCTTT.

The chain carries TRBV7-9 and TRBJ2-5, with D possibly called TRBD1 or TRBD2 (5 bases each). The CDR3 covers 16 residues. Per the germline V gene, CDR1 is SEHNR and CDR2 is FQNEAQ (reference sequence). Between the trimmed V and J ends, which lost 7 bases and 3 bases, there was a span of 21 bases. The CDR3 bases are TGTGCCAGCACCCTCGTGGGGGAGATCAGGGAAGAGACCCAGTACTTC. As protein: CASTLVGEIREETQYF.

As concerns this clone: The junction and the germline gene differ at one end; a read error may be behind it. The rearrangement uses TRBV7-7 and TRBJ2-3, with 8 positions matching TRBD1. The CDR3 has 14 residues. CDR1 SSHAT and CDR2 FNYEAQ come from the germline V gene (reference sequence). Here the CDR3 DNA reads TGTGCTAGCAGTCGCGCAGGGGGCTTGGATACGCAGTATTTT. Encoded protein: CASSRAGGLDTQYF.

This rearrangement joins TRBV5-6 to TRBJ2-1, with TRBD1 matching over 9 bases. Per the germline V gene, CDR1 is SGHDT and CDR2 is YYEEEE. This CDR3 spans 14 amino acids. V shed 4 bases and J 4 bases; nucleotides not matched to a gene: 3. The CDR3 DNA sequence: TGTGCCAGCAGCCCCGGGACAGGGTACAATGAGCAGTTCTTC. Its protein is CASSPGTGYNEQFF. Based on the CDR3 plus reference TRBV5-6 and TRBJ2-1, the full variable domain is DAGVTQSPTHLIKTRGQQVTLRCSPKSGHDTVSWYQQALGQGPQFIFQYYEEEERQRGNFPDRFSGHQFPNYSSELNVNALLLGDSALYLCASSPGTGYNEQFFGPGTRLTVL.

The gene calls are TRBV15 and TRBJ1-5; D is possibly TRBD1 (5 bases). Germline V gives CDR1 LNHNV, CDR2 YYDKDF (reference sequence). CDR3 size: 15 residues. The V gene lost 7 bases and the J gene lost 3 bases, with 16 bases spanning the gap. The CDR3 region has the DNA TGTGCCACCACGGGGGTTGTGGCCTCCAATCAGCCCCAGCATTTT. Translated, it gives CATTGVVASNQPQHF.

This clone was seen more than once but under ten times. This rearrangement joins TRBV7-6 to TRBJ2-5; possibly TRBD1 for D (6 bases). This CDR3 comprises 15 residues. V lost 1 base to trimming and J lost 2 bases, with 11 bases between them. Germline CDR1 is SGHVS and CDR2 is FNYEAQ. The CDR3 DNA follows: TGTGCCAGCAGCTTAGAGGGGCAGGGGCAAGAGACCCAGTACTTC. It translates to CASSLEGQGQETQYF.

The chain has TRBV5-6 and TRBJ2-7; 7 bases fit TRBD1. Germline V CDR1 and CDR2: SGHDT, YYEEEE. This CDR3 spans 15 amino acids. V gave up 1 base and J gave up 3 bases; unmatched junction bases: 7. The CDR3, as DNA: TGTGCCAGCAGCTTGTGGGGACAGCAGCTCTACGAGCAGTACTTC. Encoded protein: CASSLWGQQLYEQYF.

This rearrangement joins TRBV6-5 to TRBJ1-5; D is unclear. Germline CDR1 is MNHEY and CDR2 is SVGAGI. V lost 7 bases, J lost 6 bases, and 13 bases lay in between. The CDR3 extends over 13 amino acids. CDR3 residues: CASTPLPGQPQHF. For the CDR3, the DNA is TGTGCCAGCACCCCCCTACCGGGTCAGCCCCAGCATTTT.

The J gene is TRBJ2-2, the V gene TRBV6-5; D remains unclear. Looked up from germline, CDR1 is MNHEY and CDR2 is SVGAGI. The CDR3 runs 14 residues. V lost 5 bases and J lost 4, with 11 bases in between. The CDR3, as DNA: TGTGCCAGCAGTCCAGCATTTGGCACCGGGGAGCTGTTTTTT. Its protein is CASSPAFGTGELFF.

This clone was counted between two and nine times. The chain employs TRBV25-1 and TRBJ2-7; 7 nucleotides align to TRBD1. The V gene end was trimmed by 0 bases and the J gene end by 6 bases; junction bases not matched to a gene: 2. Germline CDR1 reads MGHDK; CDR2 reads SYGVNS. CDR3 size: 13 residues. DNA for the CDR3: TGTGCCAGCAGTGAATATCACAGGGGCGAGCAGTACTTC. The encoded protein is CASSEYHRGEQYF.

This clone has just a few counts. The CDR3 DNA reads TGTGCCAGCAGTGACCCGCGACAGGCTCCCACAGATACGCAGTATTTT. It specifies CASSDPRQAPTDTQYF. The V gene is TRBV25-1, the J gene TRBJ2-3; D might be TRBD1 (6 bases). V lost 3 bases and J 2 bases, leaving 15 bases between the germline ends. This CDR3 comprises 16 residues. The germline V gene has CDR1 MGHDK and CDR2 SYGVNS.

This clone was counted between two and nine times. The chain joins TRBV23-1 to TRBJ2-2, with D maybe TRBD1 (6 bases). TRBV23-1 qualifies as an ORF whose function is uncertain. The CDR3 sequence is 17 residues long. V lost 1 base and J lost 2, with 14 bases in between. The CDR3: CASSQCLGQRNTGELFF. The CDR3 nucleotides read TGCGCCAGCAGTCAATGTCTCGGACAGAGAAACACCGGGGAGCTGTTTTTT.

The chain recombines TRBV5-6 with TRBJ1-1; 8 nucleotides match TRBD1. The CDR3 has 15 amino acids. Germline values: CDR1 SGHDT, CDR2 YYEEEE. Trimming at V came to 4 bases and at J to 5 bases, leaving 10 bases not matched to a gene. DNA of the CDR3: TGTGCCAGCAGCCCATTGAGGACAGGGCGGACTGAAGCTTTCTTT. Protein sequence: CASSPLRTGRTEAFF. The variable domain in full, completed from reference TRBV5-6 and TRBJ1-1, reads DAGVTQSPTHLIKTRGQQVTLRCSPKSGHDTVSWYQQALGQGPQFIFQYYEEEERQRGNFPDRFSGHQFPNYSSELNVNALLLGDSALYLCASSPLRTGRTEAFFGQGTRLTVV.

The rearrangement links TRBV27 to TRBJ2-2; TRBD1 matches 7 bases. This CDR3 is 15 amino acids long. Germline V gene data show CDR1 as MNHEY and CDR2 as SMNVEV (reference sequence). The junction had 8 bases not matched to a gene; V was cut back by 4 bases and J by 6 bases. CDR3 amino acids: CASSSGQESAGELFF. CDR3 bases: TGTGCCAGCAGTTCCGGACAGGAGTCGGCCGGGGAGCTGTTTTTT.

The gene calls are TRBV7-3 and TRBJ2-3; no definite D call. V was cut by 5 bases and J by 0 bases, with 6 bases left in between. Germline CDR1 is SGHTA and CDR2 is FQGTGA. The CDR3 loop spans 13 amino acids. CDR3 loop: CASSTASTDTQYF. In DNA form, the CDR3 reads TGTGCCAGCAGCACCGCTAGCACAGATACGCAGTATTTT.

J is TRBJ2-7 and V is TRBV4-2; tentatively, D is TRBD2 (5 bases). This CDR3 spans 17 amino acids. Trimming took off 0 bases at V and 0 bases at J, with 15 bases between the two ends. CDR1 LGHNA and CDR2 YNFKEQ come from the germline V gene. CDR3 sequence reads: CASSQDRSDPSSYEQYF. For the CDR3, the DNA is TGTGCCAGCAGCCAAGATCGTAGCGACCCGAGCTCCTACGAGCAGTACTTC.

In this sample, this clone turned up a few times. The J gene is TRBJ2-1, the V gene TRBV10-3; 8 nucleotides align to TRBD2. Trimming removed 4 bases from V and 3 bases from J; junction bases left unmatched: 14. CDR3 size: 18 residues. Per the germline V gene, CDR1 is ENHRY and CDR2 is SYGVKD. Here the CDR3 reads CAISGRGPGGRIYNEQFF. The DNA of the CDR3 is TGTGCCATCAGTGGAAGGGGACCGGGGGGGCGAATCTACAATGAGCAGTTCTTC.

The chain recombines TRBV27 with TRBJ1-1; D is perhaps TRBD1 (6 bases). The CDR3 contains 14 residues. Germline V CDR1 and CDR2: MNHEY, SMNVEV (reference sequence). Trimming stripped 2 bases from V and 6 bases from J, with 13 bases between. The CDR3: CASSLVQGRPEAFF. CDR3 bases: TGTGCCAGCAGTTTAGTACAGGGACGGCCTGAAGCTTTCTTT.

The chain uses TRBV5-6 and TRBJ1-1; 7 nucleotides agree with TRBD1. The CDR3 sequence is 14 residues long. Looked up from germline, CDR1 is SGHDT and CDR2 is YYEEEE. The V and J ends lost 0 bases and 4 bases, in that order; junction bases with no gene match: 3. CDR3 in DNA: TGTGCCAGCAGCTTGGCGACAGGGACCACTGAAGCTTTCTTT. Amino acids: CASSLATGTTEAFF.

The genes are TRBV29-1 and TRBJ2-2, with D unclear. V was shortened by 3 bases and J by 4 bases, with 12 bases between the two germline ends. The CDR3 loop spans 14 amino acids. Germline CDR1 SQVTM, CDR2 ANQGSEA. CDR3 DNA: TGCAGCGTTGAGAAAGGGTCTGGCACCGGGGAGCTGTTTTTT. Its translation: CSVEKGSGTGELFF.

V is TRBV4-1 and J is TRBJ1-5; TRBD1 is a possible D gene (6 bases). Germline loops: CDR1 MGHRA, CDR2 YSYEKL. This CDR3 region has 14 residues. V lost 0 bases to trimming and J lost 6 bases, with 9 bases between them. The chain's CDR3 is CASSQDPRGQPQHF. The CDR3 coding sequence is TGCGCCAGCAGCCAAGACCCCAGGGGTCAGCCCCAGCATTTT.